Shown below are 2 T cell receptor beta chains from a single sample sequenced in a study of PD-L1 blockade in urothelial cancer. Sequencing used immunoSEQ multiplex PCR; TCRdb keeps in-frame clones, though not all of them. This table has roughly 32,000 clones, 80% to 90% appearing once. Time point denoted: peripheral blood 6 weeks after treatment start. The sample consisted of PBMCs, taken around atezolizumab (anti-PD-L1) treatment. These receptors all come from a man older than 75 with urothelial cancer.

This chain joins TRBV11-3 and TRBJ2-7; 8 positions agree with TRBD2. There are 15 residues in the CDR3. Trimming cost V 4 bases and J 5 bases; bases outside gene matches: 10. CDR1 is SGHNT and CDR2 is YENEEA in the germline V gene. In DNA form, the CDR3 reads TGTGCCAGCAGCTCCCCAGGAGCGGGAGTCGACGAGCAGTACTTC. This translates into CASSSPGAGVDEQYF. The entire variable domain, with the rest obtained from reference TRBV11-3 and TRBJ2-7, is as follows: EAGVVQSPRYKIIEKKQPVAFWCNPISGHNTLYWYLQNLGQGPELLIRYENEEAVDDSQLPKDRFSAERLKGVDSTLKIQPAELGDSAVYLCASSSPGAGVDEQYFGPGTRLTVT.

The gene calls are TRBV4-2 and TRBJ2-3; D is unresolved. The V gene lost 0 bases and the J gene lost 1 base, with 11 bases spanning the gap. The CDR3 length is 16 residues. From germline, CDR1 is LGHNA and CDR2 YNFKEQ. CDR3 amino acids: CASSQDMVTGTDTQYF. CDR3 DNA sequence: TGTGCCAGCAGCCAAGATATGGTTACTGGCACAGATACGCAGTATTTT.